These 7 T cell receptor beta chains originate from one sample sequenced in a study of vaccination effects on CD4 cells after COVID-19. Their antigens remain unidentified. Antigen-specific CD4+ T cells were expanded with viral peptide pools in the ViraFEST assay before sequencing. Cells that had been cultured for roughly eleven days were the source of isolated CD4+ T cells. The person was diagnosed with PCR-confirmed SARS-CoV-2 infection between March and December 2020. The cohort was immunized with two doses of either the BNT162b2 or mRNA-1273 vaccine. Measured with immunoSEQ multiplex PCR; TCRdb has only the in-frame clones, and not every one. The sample consists of under 15,000 clones, 60% to 85% of them appearing once. Sequenced material: CD4+ T cells from PBMCs cultured with HCoV-NL63 spike peptides, taken after COVID-19 vaccination. Every receptor here comes from a human donor who had a prior SARS-CoV-2 infection.

The chain combines TRBV28 with TRBJ1-5; the D gene is possibly TRBD1 (6 bases). This CDR3 region has 14 residues. V lost 6 bases, J lost 5 bases, and 14 bases lay in between. From germline, CDR1 is MDHEN and CDR2 SYDVKM. CDR3 loop: CASRLGRGDQPQHF. The CDR3, as DNA: TGTGCCAGCAGGCTGGGGAGGGGGGATCAGCCCCAGCATTTT.

This clone is a singleton in its sample. The chain combines TRBV19 with TRBJ1-2, with D perhaps matching TRBD1 (5 bases). V lost 3 bases to trimming and J lost 8 bases, with 16 bases between them. Germline V lookup: CDR1 LNHDA, CDR2 SQIVND (reference sequence). The CDR3 has 14 amino acids. This chain's CDR3 is CASSILGGVTGYTF. The CDR3 region has the DNA TGTGCCAGTAGTATCCTCGGGGGGGTTACGGGCTACACCTTC.

The rearrangement uses TRBV4-1 and TRBJ2-6, with D perhaps TRBD1 (5 bases). Trimming removed 1 base from V and 3 bases from J, with 7 bases in between. Looked up from germline, CDR1 is MGHRA and CDR2 is YSYEKL. This CDR3 has 15 residues. CDR3 protein: CASSQGGSGANVLTF. The CDR3 DNA sequence: TGCGCCAGCAGCCAAGGGGGCAGTGGGGCCAACGTCCTGACTTTC.

This chain joins TRBV3-1 (or the pseudogene TRBV3-2) and TRBJ2-1; 10 bases line up with TRBD2. V lost 6 bases and J lost 4; bases outside the gene matches: 6. CDR3 length: 15 amino acids. Germline V lookup: CDR1 LGHDT, CDR2 YNNKEL (reference sequence). CDR3 coding DNA: TGTGCCAGCAGTCCAGCACTAGCGGGGTACAATGAGCAGTTCTTC. This translates into CASSPALAGYNEQFF.

This chain links TRBV4-1 with TRBJ2-1; D is perhaps TRBD1 or TRBD2 (5 bases each). The CDR3 runs 15 residues. Germline-derived CDR1 and CDR2 are MGHRA and YSYEKL. The V gene lost 2 bases and the J gene lost 4 bases, with 12 bases spanning the gap. CDR3 protein: CASSQTGTLYNEQFF. The CDR3 bases are TGCGCCAGCAGCCAAACCGGGACCCTATACAATGAGCAGTTCTTC.

The V and J genes are TRBV6-2 or TRBV6-3 and TRBJ1-1, with 8 bases lining up with TRBD1. V was clipped by 5 bases and J by 7 bases; unmatched bases: 6. CDR3 length: 13 amino acids. CDR1 and CDR2 from the germline V gene are MNHEY and SVGEGT. The DNA of the CDR3 is TGTGCCAGCAGTCCCAGGGGGCATTTTGAAGCTTTCTTT. This sequence encodes CASSPRGHFEAFF.

The chain uses TRBV27 and TRBJ1-1; D not certain. The CDR3 length is 13 residues. CDR1 MNHEY and CDR2 SMNVEV come from the germline V gene (reference sequence). V lost 1 base, J lost 5 bases, and 8 bases lay in between. The CDR3 DNA follows: TGTGCCAGCAGTTTATACGGGAGGACTGAAGCTTTCTTT. Amino acids: CASSLYGRTEAFF.